This entry lists 13 T cell receptor beta chains sequenced from one sample in a study of blood T cell repertoires in COVID-19 (dated by TCRdb to about 2020). Libraries were made using the immunoSEQ multiplex PCR assay. TCRdb's version of the immuneACCESS table is confined to in-frame rearrangements and falls short of the full clone set. An unresolved V gene accounts for under half of the shortfall where checked; the remainder is of unknown origin. The sample profile shows 200,000 to 250,000 clones; roughly 80% of them were found once. The ten largest clones add up to around 2% of the sample. Source material: PBMCs or T cells enriched from blood (not recorded which). The receptors here all came from a man between 60 and 70 years old who had recovered from COVID-19.

This clone was recorded only once. This chain connects TRBV12-3 or TRBV12-4 to TRBJ1-1; TRBD1 might be the D (5 bases). The CDR3 covers 13 residues. Trimming cost V 5 bases and J 11 bases, with 18 bases left between them. The DNA for the CDR3 is TGTGCCAGCAGTACGACAGTTCCCGGAGATGCTTTCTTT. Its protein is CASSTTVPGDAFF.

The chain has TRBV7-6 and TRBJ2-1; D might be TRBD1 (6 bases). V shed 3 bases and J shed 5 bases, with 14 bases lying between them. The CDR3 totals 15 residues. CDR1 is SGHVS and CDR2 is FNYEAQ in the germline V gene. CDR3 amino acids: CASSFRLGAHNEQFF. The CDR3 DNA sequence: TGTGCCAGCAGCTTTAGGCTGGGGGCCCACAATGAGCAGTTCTTC.

V and J are TRBV28 and TRBJ2-1; 12 positions match TRBD2. CDR1 and CDR2 (germline): MDHEN, SYDVKM. The CDR3 runs to 16 residues. V dropped 2 bases and J dropped 8; count of bases not matched to a gene: 7. CDR3 protein: CASSLTSGGTGDEQFF. The CDR3 nucleotides are TGTGCCAGCAGTTTAACTAGCGGGGGGACGGGTGATGAGCAGTTCTTC. The full variable domain, rest sourced from reference TRBV28 and TRBJ2-1, is DVKVTQSSRYLVKRTGEKVFLECVQDMDHENMFWYRQDPGLGLRLIYFSYDVKMKEKGDIPEGYSVSREKKERFSLILESASTNQTSMYLCASSLTSGGTGDEQFFGPGTRLTVL.

The rearrangement uses TRBV14 and TRBJ2-5; D might be TRBD1 (6 bases). The V end was cut by 4 bases, the J end by 4 bases, with 13 bases between. Per the germline V gene, CDR1 is SGHDN and CDR2 is FVKESK. The CDR3 has 14 residues. This CDR3 reads CASSRVGGVETQYF. For the CDR3, the DNA is TGTGCCAGCAGCCGCGTTGGGGGCGTAGAGACCCAGTACTTC.

CDR3 amino acids: CASSYKGQEAEQYF. Written as DNA, the CDR3 is TGTGCCAGCAGTTACAAGGGACAGGAAGCCGAGCAGTACTTC. This chain links TRBV6-6 with TRBJ2-7, with 8 bases matching TRBD1. V lost 2 bases, J lost 6 bases, and 6 bases stayed unmatched. This CDR3 region has 14 residues. CDR1 is MNHNY, CDR2 SVGAGI, per germline (reference sequence).

The table lists this clone with a few counts. V and J are TRBV4-2 and TRBJ1-1, with TRBD1 matching over 10 bases. V lost 4 bases and J lost 5; bases outside the gene matches: 4. CDR3 length equals 14 residues. Germline CDR1 reads LGHNA; CDR2 reads YNFKEQ. CDR3 region: CASSRDRGGTEAFF. For the CDR3, the DNA is TGTGCCAGCAGCCGGGACAGGGGAGGGACTGAAGCTTTCTTT.

This clone was picked up one time. This chain links TRBV10-3 with TRBJ1-5; no firm D call. This CDR3 is 16 amino acids long. Germline assignment: CDR1 ENHRY and CDR2 SYGVKD. Trimming left V 2 bases short and J 1 base short, with 12 bases between. In DNA form, the CDR3 reads TGTGCCATCAGTGAGGGGCAGGCCTTCAGCAATCAGCCCCAGCATTTT. Its translation is CAISEGQAFSNQPQHF.

The chain joins TRBV7-2 to TRBJ2-5; D is possibly TRBD1 (5 bases). CDR1 SGHTA and CDR2 FQGNSA come from the germline V gene. CDR3 size: 14 residues. Deletions cut 5 bases from V and 2 bases from J, with 12 bases between. This chain's CDR3 is CASSLRTHQETQYF. The CDR3 DNA reads as TGTGCCAGCAGCCTCAGGACACATCAAGAGACCCAGTACTTC.

The chain employs TRBV6-5 and TRBJ1-4, with D possibly matching TRBD1 (6 bases). With 6 bases removed from V and 5 bases from J, the gap between germline ends came to 16 bases. The CDR3 runs 15 residues. The germline CDR1 and CDR2 sequences are MNHEY and SVGAGI. The CDR3 DNA follows: TGTGCCAGCAGACAAGTTGGACAGAAGAATGAAAAACTGTTTTTT. Amino acids: CASRQVGQKNEKLFF.

The rearrangement uses TRBV4-2 and TRBJ1-3, with D possibly matching TRBD1 (5 bases). CDR1 LGHNA and CDR2 YNFKEQ come from the germline V gene. The CDR3 is 16 amino acids. Trimming left V 0 bases short and J 1 base short, with 10 bases between. CDR3 region: CASSQDVAGSGNTIYF. The CDR3 region has the DNA TGTGCCAGCAGCCAAGATGTGGCAGGGTCTGGAAACACCATATATTTT.

This sequence joins TRBV12-3 or TRBV12-4 and TRBJ1-1, with TRBD1 identical over 7 bases. J gave up 2 bases and V 5 bases, and 2 bases lay outside the gene matches. The CDR3 has 13 amino acids. CDR3 residues: CASSRDRNTEAFF. As DNA, the CDR3 is TGTGCCAGCAGTAGGGACAGAAACACTGAAGCTTTCTTT.

The V gene is TRBV28, the J gene TRBJ1-2; a possible D gene is TRBD1 (6 bases). Per germline, CDR1 MDHEN and CDR2 SYDVKM. CDR3 length: 14 residues. Trimming took 3 bases from V and 7 from J, leaving 15 bases between them. This CDR3 reads CASSFGAQGRGYTF. The CDR3 nucleotides are TGTGCCAGCAGTTTCGGAGCACAGGGACGTGGCTACACCTTC.

CDR3 DNA sequence: TGTGCCAGCAGCCCCGCGGGGAGGGGGGACTACGAGCAGTACTTC. It codes for CASSPAGRGDYEQYF. V gene TRBV4-2 combines with J gene TRBJ2-7; possible D gene TRBD2, 7 bases. Germline V gene data show CDR1 as LGHNA and CDR2 as YNFKEQ. This CDR3 is 15 amino acids long. The ends were cut back, 4 bases at V and 3 bases at J, with 16 bases in the middle.